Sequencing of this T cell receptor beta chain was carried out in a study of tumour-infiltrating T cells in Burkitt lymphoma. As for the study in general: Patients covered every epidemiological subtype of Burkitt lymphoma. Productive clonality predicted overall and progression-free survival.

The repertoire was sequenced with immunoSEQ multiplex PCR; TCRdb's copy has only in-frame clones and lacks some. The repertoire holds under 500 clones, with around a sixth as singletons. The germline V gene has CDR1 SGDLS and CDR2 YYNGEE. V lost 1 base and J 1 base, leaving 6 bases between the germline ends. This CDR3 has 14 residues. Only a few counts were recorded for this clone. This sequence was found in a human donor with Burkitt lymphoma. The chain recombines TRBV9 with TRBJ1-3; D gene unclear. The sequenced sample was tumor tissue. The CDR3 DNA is TGTGCCAGCAGCGTATCGAGTTCTGGAAACACCATATATTTT. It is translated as CASSVSSSGNTIYF.